The 10 T cell receptor beta chains below all came from one sample that was sequenced in a study of OX40 agonist ivuxolimab in advanced cancers. Only in-frame clones appear in the TCRdb table, and some are missing; sequencing was by immunoSEQ multiplex PCR. The sample holds about 99,000 clones, approximately 95% seen once. The sample here was CD4+ or CD8+ T cells sorted from blood, taken in a trial of the OX40 agonist ivuxolimab. These receptors originate from an adult with an advanced solid tumor such as melanoma, head and neck, liver or kidney cancer.

The J gene is TRBJ2-1, the V gene TRBV2, with TRBD2 matching 14 bases. The V gene end was trimmed by 7 bases and the J gene end by 6 bases; junction bases not matched to a gene: 5. Germline CDR1 SNHLY, CDR2 FYNNEI. CDR3 length: 15 amino acids. In DNA, the CDR3 is TGTGCCAGCATAAGGGGACTAGCGGGAGTCAATGAGCAGTTCTTC. Its protein is CASIRGLAGVNEQFF.

A word on this clone: The germline gene is not matched at one end of the junction; a read error may be the cause. The gene calls are TRBV19 and TRBJ2-5, with D unresolved. Germline V CDR1 and CDR2: LNHDA, SQIVND (reference sequence). This CDR3 spans 10 amino acids. CDR3 DNA sequence: TGCCCGGACGGTGGTGAGACCCAGTACTTC. This gives the protein CPDGGETQYF. Filled out from reference TRBV19 and TRBJ2-5, the complete variable domain reads DGGITQSPKYLFRKEGQNVTLSCEQNLNHDAMYWYRQDPGQGLRLIYYSQIVNDFQKGDIAEGYSVSREKKESFPLTVTSAQKNPTAFYLCPDGGETQYFGPGTRLLVL.

This chain joins TRBV7-2 and TRBJ2-3; D may match TRBD1 or TRBD2 (5 bases each). V was cut by 3 bases and J by 3 bases, with 10 bases left in between. Germline values: CDR1 SGHTA, CDR2 FQGNSA. The CDR3 spans 14 residues. CDR3 protein: CASSFLGETDTQYF. DNA for the CDR3: TGTGCCAGCAGCTTTTTGGGGGAAACAGATACGCAGTATTTT.

The chain has TRBV12-5 and TRBJ2-4; D is possibly TRBD2 (5 bases). Trimming stripped 2 bases from V and 8 bases from J, with 10 bases between. CDR1 LGHNT and CDR2 FRNRAP come from the germline V gene. This CDR3 region has 13 residues. CDR3 amino acids: CASGLFEEDIQYF. CDR3 coding DNA: TGTGCTAGTGGTTTGTTTGAGGAGGACATTCAGTACTTC.

The rearrangement joins TRBV19 to TRBJ2-3; tentatively, D is TRBD1 (5 bases). V lost 6 bases and J lost 5, with 21 bases in between. Per germline, CDR1 LNHDA and CDR2 SQIVND (reference sequence). The CDR3 consists of 16 residues. DNA of the CDR3: TGTGCCAGTAGGCCCGAGGTACTTCCCAGGGAAGATACGCAGTATTTT. Translated: CASRPEVLPREDTQYF.

The gene calls are TRBV15 and TRBJ2-7; D call uncertain. This CDR3 contains 17 residues. Deletions cut 1 base from V and 2 bases from J, with 18 bases between. Germline V gene data show CDR1 as LNHNV and CDR2 as YYDKDF (reference sequence). In DNA form, the CDR3 reads TGTGCCACCAGCAGAGCAGTAGGACCCGGAGATCCCTACGAGCAGTACTTC. It yields the protein CATSRAVGPGDPYEQYF.

The chain joins TRBV11-2 to TRBJ2-3; D is uncertain. Germline CDR1 SGHAT, CDR2 FQNNGV. V was pared by 1 base and J by 4 bases, with 0 bases between. This CDR3 contains 11 residues. CDR3 amino acids: CASSLADTQYF. CDR3 in DNA: TGTGCCAGCAGCTTAGCAGATACGCAGTATTTT.

The J gene is TRBJ2-3, the V gene TRBV7-3; 8 positions agree with TRBD1. This CDR3 region has 15 residues. Germline V gives CDR1 SGHTA, CDR2 FQGTGA. The J segment lost 0 bases and the V segment lost 5 bases, leaving 4 bases of the junction unmatched. The CDR3 sequence: CASSAGQVSTDTQYF. DNA for the CDR3: TGTGCCAGCAGCGCGGGACAGGTTAGCACAGATACGCAGTATTTT.

V gene TRBV28 combines with J gene TRBJ2-1; 15 bases match TRBD2. V lost 10 bases and J lost 6; bases outside the gene matches: 16. From germline, CDR1 is MDHEN and CDR2 SYDVKM. The CDR3 contains 18 residues. In DNA, the CDR3 is TGTGCCACGTACCTGCAGGCTGGACTAGCGGGAGGGCGCAATGAGCAGTTCTTC. It translates to CATYLQAGLAGGRNEQFF.

The J gene is TRBJ1-2, the V gene TRBV6-5; D perhaps matches TRBD1 (5 bases). The V and J ends lost 0 bases and 3 bases respectively, with 11 bases between them. The CDR3 contains 15 residues. CDR1 and CDR2 from the germline V gene are MNHEY and SVGAGI. The CDR3 is CASSYSGELDYGYTF. Written as DNA, the CDR3 is TGTGCCAGCAGTTACTCGGGGGAACTGGACTATGGCTACACCTTC.